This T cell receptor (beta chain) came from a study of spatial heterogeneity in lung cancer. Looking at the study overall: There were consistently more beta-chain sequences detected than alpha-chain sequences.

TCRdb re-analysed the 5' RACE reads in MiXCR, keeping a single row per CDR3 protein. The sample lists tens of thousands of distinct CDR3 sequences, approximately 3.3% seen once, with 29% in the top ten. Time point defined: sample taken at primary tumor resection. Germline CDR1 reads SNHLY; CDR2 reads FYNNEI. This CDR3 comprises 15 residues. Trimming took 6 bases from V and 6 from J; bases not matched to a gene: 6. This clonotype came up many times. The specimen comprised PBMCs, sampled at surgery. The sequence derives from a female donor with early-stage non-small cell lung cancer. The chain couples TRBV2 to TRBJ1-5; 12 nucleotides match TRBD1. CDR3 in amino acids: CASRGTGGEFQPQHF. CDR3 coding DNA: TGTGCCAGCAGGGGGACAGGGGGCGAATTTCAGCCCCAGCATTTT.